This TCR beta chain was found in a study of blood T cell repertoires in COVID-19. At the level of the study: Collection of acute and convalescent COVID-19 samples took place in the United States, Italy and Spain. PBMCs, B-cell-depleted T cells, or T cells were the source of the cDNA or gDNA that made up the material.

Germline V gene data show CDR1 as SGHTS and CDR2 as YDEGEE. CDR3 length: 14 residues. Trimming left V 1 base short and J 0 bases short, with 7 bases between. Authors' data handling: Estimation of nucleated cell counts was performed using reference gene primer amplification. TCRdb's copy holds only in-frame clones and misses some; the assay was immunoSEQ multiplex PCR. That table supplies the V and J calls and clone size; D and trimming were determined from the DNA. The data contain under 150,000 clones, 70% to 90% of them seen just once; the ten biggest clones take up about 8%. The chain recombines TRBV5-8 with TRBJ1-2; tentatively, D is TRBD1 (5 bases). The sample was peripheral blood. The TCR comes from a man aged 50 to 59 with acute or convalescent COVID-19. The CDR3 DNA sequence: TGTGCCAGCAGCTTGCCAGGGACTAACTATGGCTACACCTTC. The encoded protein is CASSLPGTNYGYTF.